This TCR beta chain was documented in a study of blood T cell repertoires in COVID-19. This CDR3 is built from 13 residues. The V end was cut by 0 bases, the J end by 8 bases, with 11 bases between. Per the germline V gene, CDR1 is SGHRS and CDR2 is YFSETQ. Authors' methods: Researchers report that nucleated cell counts were estimated from reference gene primer amplification. Data came from immunoSEQ multiplex PCR; TCRdb stores just in-frame clones and leaves some out. The V and J calls and the clone size are those of that table, but D and trimming were determined from the DNA. The data show about 73,000 clones, with over 70% seen just once and roughly 2.5% held by the top ten.

This chain links TRBV5-1 with TRBJ1-2; D gene unclear. This clonotype originated in a man aged 80 or over with active or convalescent COVID-19. The sequenced sample consisted of peripheral blood. The CDR3 bases are TGCGCCAGCAGCTTGGCCTGGAGAGACGGCTACACCTTC. Protein product: CASSLAWRDGYTF.